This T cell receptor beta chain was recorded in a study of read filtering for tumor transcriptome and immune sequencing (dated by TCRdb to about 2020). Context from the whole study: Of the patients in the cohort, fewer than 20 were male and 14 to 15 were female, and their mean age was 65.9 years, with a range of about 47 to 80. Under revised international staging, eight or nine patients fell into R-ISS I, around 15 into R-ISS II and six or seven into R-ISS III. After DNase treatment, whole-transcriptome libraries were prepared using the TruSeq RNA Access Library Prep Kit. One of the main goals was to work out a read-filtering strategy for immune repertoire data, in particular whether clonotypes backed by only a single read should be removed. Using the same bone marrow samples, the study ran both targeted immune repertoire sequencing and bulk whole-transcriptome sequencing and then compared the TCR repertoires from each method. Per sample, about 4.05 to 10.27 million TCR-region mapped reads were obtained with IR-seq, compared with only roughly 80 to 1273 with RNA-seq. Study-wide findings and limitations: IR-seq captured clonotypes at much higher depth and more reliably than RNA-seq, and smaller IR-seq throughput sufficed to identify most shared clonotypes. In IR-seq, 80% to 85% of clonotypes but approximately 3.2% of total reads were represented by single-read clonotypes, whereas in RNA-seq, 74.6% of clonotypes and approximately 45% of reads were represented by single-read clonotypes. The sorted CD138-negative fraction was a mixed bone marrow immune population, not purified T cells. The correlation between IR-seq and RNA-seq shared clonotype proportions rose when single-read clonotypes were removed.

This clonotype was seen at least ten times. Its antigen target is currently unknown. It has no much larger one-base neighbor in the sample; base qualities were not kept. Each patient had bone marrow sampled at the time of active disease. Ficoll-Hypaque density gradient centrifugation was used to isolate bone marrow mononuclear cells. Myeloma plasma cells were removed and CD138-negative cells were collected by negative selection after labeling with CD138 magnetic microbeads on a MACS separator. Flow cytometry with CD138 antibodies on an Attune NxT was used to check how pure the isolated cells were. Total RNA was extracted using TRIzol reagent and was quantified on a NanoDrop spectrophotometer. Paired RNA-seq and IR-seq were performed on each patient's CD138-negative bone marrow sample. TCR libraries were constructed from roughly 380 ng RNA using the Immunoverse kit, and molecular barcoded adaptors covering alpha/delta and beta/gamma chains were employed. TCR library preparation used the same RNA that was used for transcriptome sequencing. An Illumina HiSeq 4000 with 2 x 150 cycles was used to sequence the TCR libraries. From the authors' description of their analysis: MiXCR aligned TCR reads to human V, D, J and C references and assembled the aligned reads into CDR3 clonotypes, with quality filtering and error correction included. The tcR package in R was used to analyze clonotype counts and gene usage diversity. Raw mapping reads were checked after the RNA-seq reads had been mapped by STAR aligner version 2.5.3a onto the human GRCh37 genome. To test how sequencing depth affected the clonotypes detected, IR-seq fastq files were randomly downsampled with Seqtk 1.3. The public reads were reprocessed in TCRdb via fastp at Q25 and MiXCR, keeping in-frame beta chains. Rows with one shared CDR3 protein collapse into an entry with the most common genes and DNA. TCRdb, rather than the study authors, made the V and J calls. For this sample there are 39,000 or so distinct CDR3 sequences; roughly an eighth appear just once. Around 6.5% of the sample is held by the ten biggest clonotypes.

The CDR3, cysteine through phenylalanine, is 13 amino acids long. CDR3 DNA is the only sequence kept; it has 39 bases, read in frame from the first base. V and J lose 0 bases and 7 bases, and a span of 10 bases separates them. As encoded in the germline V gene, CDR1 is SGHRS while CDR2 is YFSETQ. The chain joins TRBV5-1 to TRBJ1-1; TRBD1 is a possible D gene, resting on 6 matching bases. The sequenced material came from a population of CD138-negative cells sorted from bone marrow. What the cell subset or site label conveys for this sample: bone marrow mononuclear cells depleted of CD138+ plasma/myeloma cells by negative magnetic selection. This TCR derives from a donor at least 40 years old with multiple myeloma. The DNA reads TGCGCCAGCAGCTTGGCGTTAGGGGGTGAAGCTTTCTTT. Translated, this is CASSLALGGEAFF.